The 27 T cell receptor beta chains given below trace back to one sample, sequenced in a study of CD8+ T cells in alopecia areata (dated by TCRdb to 2016 to 2019). Libraries were built with the immunoSEQ multiplex PCR assay. RNA was extracted from all samples and reverse transcribed into cDNA as template for TCR sequencing. Entries here come from immuneACCESS through TCRdb and include only in-frame sequences with V and J called. Some clones fail to appear in such tables; in the studies checked, an unresolved V gene covers under half of the shortfall, and the cause of the remainder is unknown. This sample was tabulated with roughly 260,000 clones, among which there are no singletons. The ten largest clones take up more than 0.95% of the sample. Cells from pooled mouse cutaneous lymph nodes were stained for CD4, CD8alpha, NKG2D, NKG2ACE and other markers and then sorted on a BD Influx. The specimen sequenced was CD4+ T cells sorted from a lymph node. The receptor set was obtained from a C3H/HeJ mouse with alopecia areata. The mouse line in question has MHC haplotype H2-k.

This clone appeared many times. The gene names here belong to mouse. The read terminates 4 residues ahead of where the CDR3 ends, so the germline J gene completes it. The sample holds other DNA sequences that translate to the same CDR3. This chain connects TRBV19 to TRBJ2-7, with D unresolved. Trimming cost V 4 bases and J 0 bases, with 8 bases left between them. This CDR3 comprises 13 residues. Germline V CDR1 and CDR2: FNHDT, SITEND (reference sequence). The CDR3: CASSRQSSYEQYF. The DNA read from the CDR3 is TGTGCCAGCAGTCGCCAGAGCTCCTAT.

This clone was detected many times. Gene names refer to mouse genes. The read ends 4 residues shy of where the CDR3 ends; the end is completed using the germline J gene. This rearrangement joins TRBV17 to TRBJ2-7; TRBD2 matches 8 bases. CDR1 is MNHDT and CDR2 is YYDKIL in the germline V gene. The CDR3 spans 15 residues. V was pared by 0 bases and J by 3 bases, with 4 bases of the junction left unmatched. CDR3 protein: CASSRDRGGSYEQYF. CDR3 DNA (partial): TGTGCTAGCAGTAGAGATAGGGGGGGCAGCTAT.

This clone occurred a few times. The genes are named according to mouse. Read sequence stops 4 residues before the CDR3 end, and the germline J gene provides the missing end. Other nucleotide sequences in the sample specify the same CDR3. V and J are TRBV19 and TRBJ1-1, with no clear D. The ends were cut back, 2 bases at V and 0 bases at J, with 5 bases in the middle. Per the germline V gene, CDR1 is FNHDT and CDR2 is SITEND (reference sequence). The CDR3 loop spans 13 amino acids. The CDR3 protein is CASSIPANTEVFF. The CDR3 DNA, read in part, is TGTGCCAGCAGTATTCCAGCAAACACA. Variable domain in full (rest from reference TRBV19 and TRBJ1-1): GGIITQTPKFLIGQEGQKLTLKCQQNFNHDTMYWYRQDSGKGLRLIYYSITENDLQKGDLSEGYDASREKKSSFSLTVTSAQKNEMAVFLCASSIPANTEVFFGKGTRLTVV.

This clone was picked up a small number of times. The gene symbols are mouse symbols. The missing CDR3 end, 4 residues past where the read stops, is filled in from the germline J gene. Other DNA variants within this sample encode the same CDR3. The chain employs TRBV13-1 and TRBJ1-2; 9 positions match TRBD1. The trim removed 2 bases at V and 3 bases at J, leaving 2 bases unmatched. Germline V gene data show CDR1 as NSHNY and CDR2 as SYGAGN. The CDR3 sequence is 14 residues long. CDR3 in amino acids: CASSDRTGDSDYTF. The sequenced CDR3 bases are TGTGCCAGCAGTGACAGGACAGGGGACTCC.

In its sample, this clone was seen a few times. Any gene name here is a mouse gene name. Coverage ceases 4 residues before the CDR3 finishes, and the germline J gene fills in the end. This chain uses TRBV1 with TRBJ1-1; possibly TRBD1 for D (6 bases). This CDR3 comprises 14 residues. CDR1 and CDR2 (germline): NSQYPW, LRSPGD (reference sequence). V lost 4 bases and J lost 1, with 10 bases in between. The covered CDR3 bases are TGCACCTGCAGTGACCGGGACAAAAACACA. This codes for CTCSDRDKNT. The CDR3 in its entirety is CTCSDRDKNTEVFF.

This clone has a handful of counts. The gene symbols are mouse symbols. The read terminates 4 residues before the CDR3 end, so the remaining end is supplied by the germline J gene. This chain connects TRBV13-3 to TRBJ2-1, with D unclear. The V end lost 1 base, the J end lost 5 bases, and 7 bases lay between the germline ends. Germline CDR1 NNHDY, CDR2 SYVADS. The CDR3 runs 13 residues. The CDR3 bases that were read are TGTGCCAGCAGTGATCACAGAAATGCT. It is translated as CASSDHRNA. The complete CDR3 protein is CASSDHRNAEQFF.

The sample holds a few counts of this clone. Each gene name is a mouse one. Read coverage stops 4 residues before the CDR3 terminus; the germline J gene supplies the remainder. The chain has TRBV14 and TRBJ2-5; 8 nucleotides match TRBD1. In germline, CDR1 is SGHDT, CDR2 FRDEAV. The CDR3 contains 13 residues. CDR3 DNA (partial): TGTGCCAGCAGTCAGGGGGCGCATGAC. Protein product: CASSQGAHD. The entire CDR3 protein reads CASSQGAHDTQYF. Filled out from reference TRBV14 and TRBJ2-5, the complete variable domain reads EAGVTQSPRYAVLQEGQAVSFWCDPISGHDTLYWYQQPRDQGPQLLVYFRDEAVIDNSQLPSDRFSAVRPKGTNSTLKIQSAKQGDTATYLCASSQGAHDTQYFGPGTRLLVL.

About this clone: Gene names and germline refer to mouse. The read gets to within 4 residues of the CDR3 end, and the germline J gene fills in the rest. The V call is TRBV13-2, the J call TRBJ2-1; maybe TRBD2 (5 bases). V lost 3 bases and J 6 bases, leaving 10 bases between the germline ends. There are 13 residues in the CDR3. Germline V gene sequence: CDR1 NNHNN, CDR2 SYGAGS (reference sequence). CDR3 region: CASGGTPGAEQFF. CDR3 DNA (partial): TGTGCCAGCGGTGGGACTCCCGGTGCT.

With regard to this clone: Gene labels here are mouse ones. The observed sequence ends 4 residues before the CDR3 terminus, with the missing tail filled in from the germline J gene. V gene TRBV5 combines with J gene TRBJ2-3; 8 nucleotides align to TRBD1. This CDR3 contains 14 residues. After removal of 3 bases from V and 4 bases from J, the junction contained 3 bases not matched to a gene. Germline V gene data show CDR1 as LGHNA and CDR2 as YNLKQL (reference sequence). The DNA read from the CDR3 is TGTGCCAGCAGCCAGCGGACAGGGTCAGAA. It specifies CASSQRTGSE. In full, the CDR3 reads CASSQRTGSETLYF.

Regarding this clone: Gene and germline names: mouse. Read data end 4 residues before the CDR3 end; the end is taken from the germline J gene. This sequence joins TRBV13-2 and TRBJ2-4; a weak D match, TRBD1 (6 bases). Germline lookup yields CDR1 NNHNN and CDR2 SYGAGS (reference sequence). CDR3 length equals 14 residues. The part of the CDR3 DNA that was read is TGTGCCAGCGGAACCTCCGGGACAAAAAAC. The encoded protein is CASGTSGTKN. The whole CDR3 region reads CASGTSGTKNTLYF.

For this clone: Mouse germline and gene names are used. Read data end 4 residues before the CDR3 end; the end is taken from the germline J gene. This chain connects TRBV13-3 to TRBJ2-7; weak D call: TRBD1 (5 bases). This CDR3 region has 12 residues. V was cut by 3 bases and J by 2 bases, with 6 bases left in between. Germline V gives CDR1 NNHDY, CDR2 SYVADS. The CDR3 bases that were read are TGTGCCAGCAGTGGACAGACCTAT. It yields the protein CASSGQTY. In full, the CDR3 reads CASSGQTYEQYF.

This clone was seen a few times. All gene names here are mouse names. The read ends 4 residues before the CDR3 terminus; that terminus is restored from the germline J gene. Other DNA sequences within the sample encode an identical CDR3. The chain combines TRBV19 with TRBJ1-1; no reliable D call. This CDR3 region has 13 residues. Deletions cut 2 bases from V and 0 bases from J, with 5 bases between. The germline V gene encodes CDR1 FNHDT and CDR2 SITEND (reference sequence). The DNA read from the CDR3 is TGTGCCAGCAGTATCGGACAGAACACA. Protein sequence: CASSIGQNT. The whole CDR3 region reads CASSIGQNTEVFF.

Points on this clone: All gene names here are mouse names. Read sequence stops 4 residues before the CDR3 end, and the germline J gene provides the missing end. The rearrangement links TRBV19 to TRBJ2-1; 8 bases are a match to TRBD1. The CDR3 extends over 13 amino acids. Germline V gene sequence: CDR1 FNHDT, CDR2 SITEND (reference sequence). CDR3 DNA (partial): TGTGCCAGCAGTGACAGGGGCAGAGCT. Protein product: CASSDRGRA. In full, the CDR3 is CASSDRGRAEQFF.

This clone was seen a handful of times. An end of the junction does not agree with germline; a read error may underlie this. Gene names follow the mouse nomenclature. From the germline J gene comes the end of the CDR3, since the read stops 4 residues before it. The identical CDR3 is also encoded by other nucleotide sequences in the sample. The rearrangement joins TRBV1 to TRBJ2-3; perhaps TRBD2 as D (7 bases). This CDR3 is 15 amino acids long. Germline values: CDR1 NSQYPW, CDR2 LRSPGD (reference sequence). CDR3 residues: CTCSAAGGYAETLYF. The CDR3 bases that were read are TGCACCTGCAGCGCAGCGGGGGGCTATGCAGAA. Complete variable domain (other parts from reference TRBV1 and TRBJ2-3): VTLLEQNPRWRLVPRGQAVNLRCILKNSQYPWMSWYQQDLQKQLQWLFTLRSPGDKEVKSLPGADYLATRVTDTELRLQVANMSQGRTLYCTCSAAGGYAETLYFGSGTRLTVL.

This clone was detected a few times. The listed genes are named as in mouse. Coverage ceases 4 residues before the CDR3 finishes, and the germline J gene fills in the end. The sample carries other DNA sequences with the same CDR3. This rearrangement joins TRBV1 to TRBJ1-2; D might be TRBD1 (6 bases). This CDR3 comprises 14 residues. Germline V gene data show CDR1 as NSQYPW and CDR2 as LRSPGD (reference sequence). The V and J ends lost 3 bases and 3 bases respectively, with 11 bases between them. CDR3 sequence: CTCSATGGDSDYTF. The DNA read from the CDR3 is TGCACCTGCAGTGCCACGGGGGGCGACTCC.

The sample holds many counts of this clone. The gene names given are mouse names. With the read ending 4 residues before the CDR3 end, the germline J gene is used to fill in that end. The chain is built from TRBV13-2 and TRBJ2-1, with D possibly TRBD1 on 6 matching bases. Germline-derived CDR1 and CDR2 are NNHNN and SYGAGS (reference sequence). The V end lost 2 bases, the J end lost 3 bases, and 9 bases lay between the germline ends. CDR3 size: 14 residues. CDR3 bases read: TGTGCCAGCGGTGACGGGACACTCTATGCT. Encoded protein: CASGDGTLYA. The whole CDR3 protein reads CASGDGTLYAEQFF.

A remark on this clone: A single base separates this from a much larger clone, so it may be a read error. The genes are named according to mouse. The CDR3 end lies 4 residues beyond the end of the read and is filled in from the germline J gene. At the DNA level, this CDR3 is encoded by other sequences in the same sample as well. The V call is TRBV19, the J call TRBJ2-2; possibly TRBD1 for D (6 bases). This CDR3 comprises 14 residues. Per the germline V gene, CDR1 is FNHDT and CDR2 is SITEND (reference sequence). V was shortened by 2 bases and J by 2 bases, with 7 bases between the two germline ends. The sequenced CDR3 bases are TGTGCCAGCAGTATGAGGGGGAACACCGGG. Translated, it gives CASSMRGNTG. The entire CDR3 protein is CASSMRGNTGQLYF.

This clone was counted a few times. Each gene name is a mouse one. The read terminates 4 residues ahead of where the CDR3 ends, so the germline J gene completes it. The chain links TRBV13-1 to TRBJ1-2; D call uncertain. Germline CDR1 reads NSHNY; CDR2 reads SYGAGN. The CDR3 runs to 12 residues. CDR3 region: CASSDERVDYTF. The sequenced part of the CDR3 DNA is TGTGCCAGCAGTGATGAAAGGGTC.

A note on this clone: Each gene name is a mouse one. Coverage ceases 4 residues before the CDR3 finishes, and the germline J gene fills in the end. At the DNA level, this CDR3 is encoded by other sequences in the same sample as well. The rearrangement joins TRBV31 to TRBJ2-3; D possibly corresponds to TRBD1 (6 bases). From germline, CDR1 is GKSSPN and CDR2 SITVG. V lost 0 bases to trimming and J lost 0 bases, with 7 bases between them. The CDR3 length is 14 residues. Here the CDR3 reads CAWSLRGSAETLYF. The covered CDR3 bases are TGTGCCTGGAGTCTCAGGGGAAGTGCAGAA.

Remarks on this clone: The germline and genes are mouse ones. The CDR3 end is not reached by the read, which stops 3 residues before it; the germline J gene fills it in. The V and J genes are TRBV3 and TRBJ1-6, with TRBD1 matching 7 bases. TRBJ1-6 is known as an ORF, though its function is uncertain. This CDR3 region has 12 residues. Per germline, CDR1 SNHLY and CDR2 FYNGKV (reference sequence). CDR3 bases read: TGTGCCAGCAGCTTACACAGGGGTAGC. Translation gives CASSLHRGS. The whole CDR3 protein reads CASSLHRGSLYF.

Concerning this clone: Here the gene names and germline are mouse. The read ends 4 residues shy of where the CDR3 ends; the end is completed using the germline J gene. The same CDR3 is also encoded by other DNA sequences in this sample. The rearrangement joins TRBV1 to TRBJ2-7; tentative D call: TRBD2 (6 bases). This CDR3 comprises 14 residues. V was cut by 1 base and J by 0 bases, with 7 bases left in between. CDR1 NSQYPW and CDR2 LRSPGD come from the germline V gene (reference sequence). The chain's CDR3 is CTCSAGGGSYEQYF. CDR3 bases read: TGCACCTGCAGTGCAGGTGGGGGCTCCTAT. The entire variable domain, with the rest obtained from reference TRBV1 and TRBJ2-7, is as follows: VTLLEQNPRWRLVPRGQAVNLRCILKNSQYPWMSWYQQDLQKQLQWLFTLRSPGDKEVKSLPGADYLATRVTDTELRLQVANMSQGRTLYCTCSAGGGSYEQYFGPGTRLTVL.

As to this clone: Gene names follow the mouse nomenclature. The read stops 4 residues short of the end of the CDR3; the missing end is completed from the germline J gene. This chain uses TRBV19 with TRBJ2-5; 7 bases line up with TRBD1. The CDR3 loop spans 14 amino acids. CDR1 FNHDT and CDR2 SITEND come from the germline V gene (reference sequence). The CDR3 DNA, read in part, is TGTGCCAGCAGTATAGCCGACAGGGCCGAC. It translates to CASSIADRAD. The CDR3 as a whole reads CASSIADRADTQYF.

This clone was seen a few times. Gene names denote mouse genes. The CDR3 goes on 4 residues after the read ends, and that part is filled in from the germline J gene. The V and J genes are TRBV13-2 and TRBJ2-1; 8 bases line up with TRBD1. With V trimmed by 0 bases and J by 5 bases, 1 base remained unmatched. CDR1 and CDR2 (germline): NNHNN, SYGAGS (reference sequence). CDR3 length: 14 residues. The CDR3 bases that were read are TGTGCCAGCGGTGATGGGACAGGGCATGCT. Translating gives CASGDGTGHA. The entire CDR3 reads CASGDGTGHAEQFF.

This clone was seen only a few times. Gene names follow the mouse nomenclature. The read comes to an end 4 residues before the CDR3 does, leaving the germline J gene to fill in the end. The chain recombines TRBV1 with TRBJ2-1, with 7 bases fitting TRBD1. J was trimmed by 2 bases and V by 0 bases; bases with no gene match: 7. The germline CDR1 and CDR2 sequences are NSQYPW and LRSPGD (reference sequence). There are 17 residues in the CDR3. The CDR3 loop is CTCSADRLGTDYAEQFF. The CDR3 DNA, read in part, is TGCACCTGCAGTGCAGATCGCCTCGGGACAGACTATGCT.

Concerning this clone itself: Mouse germline and gene names are used. The read ends 4 residues shy of where the CDR3 ends; the end is completed using the germline J gene. Different DNA sequences within this sample yield the same CDR3. This chain connects TRBV13-1 to TRBJ1-1; D is perhaps TRBD1 (6 bases). Germline assignment: CDR1 NSHNY and CDR2 SYGAGN. Trimming stripped 0 bases from V and 2 bases from J, with 8 bases between. The CDR3 sequence is 14 residues long. The CDR3 here is CASSDAGDNTEVFF. The part of the CDR3 DNA that was read is TGTGCCAGCAGTGATGCAGGGGATAACACA.

This clone was counted at least ten times. The gene names given are mouse names. The read terminates 4 residues ahead of where the CDR3 ends, so the germline J gene completes it. The rearrangement links TRBV12-1 to TRBJ1-2, with D unclear. The CDR3 spans 13 residues. The ends were cut back, 3 bases at V and 0 bases at J, with 7 bases in the middle. Germline loops: CDR1 SGHSN, CDR2 HYEKVE. CDR3 DNA, as far as it was read: TGTGCCAGCTCTTTTCATCCAAACTCC. As protein: CASSFHPNS. The complete CDR3 reads CASSFHPNSDYTF.

The sample holds a few counts of this clone. Genes and germline come from the mouse. Sequencing ends 3 residues short of the CDR3 end; the germline J gene provides the rest. The chain recombines TRBV4 with TRBJ1-6; D perhaps matches TRBD1 (5 bases). TRBJ1-6 is an open reading frame whose function is uncertain. V was cut by 6 bases and J by 3 bases, with 9 bases left in between. Germline V lookup: CDR1 LGHDT, CDR2 YNNKQL (reference sequence). This CDR3 comprises 14 residues. The CDR3 bases that were read are TGTGCCAGCAGTCGGGGGGACTATAATTCGCCC. Amino acid sequence: CASSRGDYNSP. The CDR3 in its entirety is CASSRGDYNSPLYF.